This TCR beta chain is drawn from a study of regulatory T cells in long-lasting Graves disease. V gave up 5 bases and J gave up 6 bases; unmatched junction bases: 6. The CDR3 has 13 residues. The V gene's germline CDR1 is SNHLY and CDR2 FYNNEI. Time point of the sample: persistent/refractory GD, antithyroid drugs over 5 years with positive TRAb. PBMC-extracted RNA yielded the TCR library. The sample holds many counts of this clonotype. CDR3-region Arm-PCR and iRepertoire HTBI primers produced the TCR beta libraries. Each CDR3 protein gets one entry after TCRdb re-called the multiplex PCR reads with MiXCR. Found here are 250,000 to 300,000 distinct CDR3 sequences, more than 20% of them singletons; the top ten hold roughly three fifths.

This chain links TRBV2 with TRBJ2-7; 8 bases are shared with TRBD1. The source of this sequence is a female donor with Graves disease. The sequences come from peripheral blood mononuclear cells (PBMCs), collected when the disease was refractory, from a patient treated with antithyroid drugs. The CDR3 reads CASSLRTGPEQYF. Written as DNA, the CDR3 is TGTGCCAGCAGTCTGCGGACAGGGCCCGAGCAGTACTTC. The full variable domain, its missing parts supplied by reference TRBV2 and TRBJ2-7, is EPEVTQTPSHQVTQMGQEVILRCVPISNHLYFYWYRQILGQKVEFLVSFYNNEISEKSEIFDDQFSVERPDGSNFTLKIRSTKLEDSAMYFCASSLRTGPEQYFGPGTRLTVT.